This T cell receptor (beta chain) was retrieved from a study of cytomegalovirus exposure and HLA in healthy donors. The V and J ends lost 7 bases and 4 bases respectively, with 14 bases between them. Germline CDR1 is SGHVT and CDR2 is SQSDAQ. The CDR3 runs to 14 residues. Both 60 Vbeta primers and 13 Jbeta primers went into the PCR. Per the authors' pipeline: Among the unique TCR beta chains that a later analysis counted, about 86 million in all, about 11 million were shared. TCRdb keeps only in-frame clones here, not all; method: immunoSEQ multiplex PCR. V and J calls and clone size follow that table, whereas D and trimming were derived from the DNA. Of more than 70,000 clones in the sample, around 74% were seen once.

This sequence originates from a boy aged 5-17 years in good health and CMV-seronegative. The chain couples TRBV7-4 to TRBJ1-3, with D perhaps TRBD1 (5 bases). What was sequenced was PBMCs. Here the CDR3 reads CASNVQGLGNTIYF. DNA of the CDR3: TGTGCCAGCAATGTGCAGGGTTTGGGAAACACCATATATTTT. The full variable domain, in which reference TRBV7-4 and TRBJ1-3 provide the parts outside the CDR3, is GAGVSQSPRYKVAKRGRDVALRCDSISGHVTLYWYRQTLGQGSEVLTYSQSDAQRDKSGRPSGRFSAERPERSVSTLKIQRTEQGDSAVYLCASNVQGLGNTIYFGEGSWLTVV.